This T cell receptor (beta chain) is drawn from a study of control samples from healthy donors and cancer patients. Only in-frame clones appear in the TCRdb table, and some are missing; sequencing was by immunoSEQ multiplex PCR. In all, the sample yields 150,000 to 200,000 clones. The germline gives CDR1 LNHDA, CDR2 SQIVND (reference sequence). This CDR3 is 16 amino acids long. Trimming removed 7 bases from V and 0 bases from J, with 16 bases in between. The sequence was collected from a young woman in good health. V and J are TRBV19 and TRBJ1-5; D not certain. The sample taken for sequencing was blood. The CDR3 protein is CASTDVLSYSNQPQHF. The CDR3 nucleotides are TGTGCCAGTACTGACGTCCTTAGCTATAGCAATCAGCCCCAGCATTTT. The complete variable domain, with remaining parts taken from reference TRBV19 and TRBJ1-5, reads DGGITQSPKYLFRKEGQNVTLSCEQNLNHDAMYWYRQDPGQGLRLIYYSQIVNDFQKGDIAEGYSVSREKKESFPLTVTSAQKNPTAFYLCASTDVLSYSNQPQHFGDGTRLSIL.